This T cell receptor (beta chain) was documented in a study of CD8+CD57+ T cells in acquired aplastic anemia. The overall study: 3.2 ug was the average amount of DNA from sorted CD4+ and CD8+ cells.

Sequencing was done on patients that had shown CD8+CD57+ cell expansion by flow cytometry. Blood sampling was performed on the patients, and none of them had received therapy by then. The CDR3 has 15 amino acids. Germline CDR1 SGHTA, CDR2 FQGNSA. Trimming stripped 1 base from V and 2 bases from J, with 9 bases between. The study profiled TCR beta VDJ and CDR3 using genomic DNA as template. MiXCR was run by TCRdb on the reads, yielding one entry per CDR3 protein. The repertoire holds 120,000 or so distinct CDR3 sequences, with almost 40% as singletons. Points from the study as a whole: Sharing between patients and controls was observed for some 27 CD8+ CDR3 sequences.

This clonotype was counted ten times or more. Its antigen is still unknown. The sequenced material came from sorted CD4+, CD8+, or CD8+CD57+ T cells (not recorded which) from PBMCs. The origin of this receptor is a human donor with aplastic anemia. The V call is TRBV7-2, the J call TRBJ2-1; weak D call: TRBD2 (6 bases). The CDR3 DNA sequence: TGTGCCAGCAGCTTAGGGTGGGGGGCCTACAATGAGCAGTTCTTC. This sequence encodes CASSLGWGAYNEQFF.